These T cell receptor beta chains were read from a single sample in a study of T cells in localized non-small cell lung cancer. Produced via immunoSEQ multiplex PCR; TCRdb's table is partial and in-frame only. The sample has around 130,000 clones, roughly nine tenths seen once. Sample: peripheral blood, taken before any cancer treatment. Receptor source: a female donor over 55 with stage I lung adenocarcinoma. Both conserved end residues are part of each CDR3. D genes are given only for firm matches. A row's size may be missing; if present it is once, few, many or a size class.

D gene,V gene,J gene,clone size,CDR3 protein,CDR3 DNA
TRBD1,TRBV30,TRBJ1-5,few,CAWAGTDLAQHF,TGTGCCTGGGCCGGGACAGACCTAGCCCAGCATTTT
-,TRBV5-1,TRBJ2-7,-,CASSKTGTYEQYF,TGCGCCAGCAGCAAGACAGGTACCTACGAGCAGTACTTC
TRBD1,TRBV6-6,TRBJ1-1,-,CASRQGAYTEAFF,TGTGCCAGCAGGCAGGGGGCGTACACTGAAGCTTTCTTT
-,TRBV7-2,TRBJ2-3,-,CASSPWGEGDTQYF,TGTGCCAGCAGCCCGTGGGGGGAAGGGGATACGCAGTATTTT
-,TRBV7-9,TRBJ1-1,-,CASSGQRRENTEAFF,TGTGCCAGCAGCGGGCAAAGACGCGAGAACACTGAAGCTTTCTTT
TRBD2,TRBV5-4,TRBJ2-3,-,CASSPGLAGGFTDTQYF,TGTGCCAGCAGTCCGGGACTAGCGGGAGGGTTCACAGATACGCAGTATTTT
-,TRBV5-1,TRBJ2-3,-,CASSLTSRTDTQYF,TGCGCCAGCAGCTTGACGAGTCGGACAGATACGCAGTATTTT
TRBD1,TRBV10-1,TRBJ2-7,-,CASSETGVGEQYF,TGCGCCAGCAGTGAGACAGGGGTGGGTGAGCAGTACTTC
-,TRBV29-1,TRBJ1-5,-,CSVSGGPNQPQHF,TGCAGCGTTAGCGGGGGACCCAATCAGCCCCAGCATTTT
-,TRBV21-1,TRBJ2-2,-,CASREPLDRGTGELFF,TGTGCCAGCAGGGAGCCACTCGACAGAGGCACCGGGGAGCTGTTTTTT
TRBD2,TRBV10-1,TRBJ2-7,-,CASSESGSSGPKRGCEQYF,TGCGCCAGCAGTGAGTCGGGGTCTAGCGGACCAAAAAGAGGGTGCGAGCAGTACTTC
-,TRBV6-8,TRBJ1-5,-,CASRQGNQPQHF,TGTGCCAGCAGGCAGGGCAATCAGCCCCAGCATTTT
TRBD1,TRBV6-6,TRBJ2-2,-,CASRGQGGTGELFF,TGTGCCAGCAGGGGACAGGGAGGGACCGGGGAGCTGTTTTTT
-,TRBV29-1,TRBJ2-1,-,CSVAGPSSYNEQFF,TGCAGCGTGGCTGGACCAAGCTCCTACAATGAGCAGTTCTTC
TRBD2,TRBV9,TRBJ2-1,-,CASSARGVSGYNEQFF,TGTGCCAGCAGCGCCCGGGGGGTTAGCGGTTACAATGAGCAGTTCTTC
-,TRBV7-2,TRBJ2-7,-,CASSTTRFEYEQYF,TGTGCCAGCAGCACCACTAGGTTCGAATACGAGCAGTACTTC
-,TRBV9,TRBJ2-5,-,CASSVGPKETQYF,TGTGCCAGCAGCGTTGGACCGAAAGAGACCCAGTACTTC
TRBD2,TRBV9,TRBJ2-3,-,CASSALAGGRDTQYF,TGTGCCAGCAGCGCCCTAGCGGGAGGAAGGGATACGCAGTATTTT
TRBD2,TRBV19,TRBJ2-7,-,CASSMVAGDGEQYF,TGTGCCAGTAGTATGGTAGCGGGAGACGGCGAGCAGTACTTC
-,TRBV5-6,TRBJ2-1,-,CASSLAGAVEQFF,TGTGCCAGCAGCTTGGCCGGTGCGGTAGAGCAGTTCTTC
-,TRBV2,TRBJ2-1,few,CASSAERRATYNEQFF,TGTGCCAGCAGCGCCGAGAGAAGGGCCACCTACAATGAGCAGTTCTTC
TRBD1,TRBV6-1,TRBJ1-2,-,CGTGGLNYGYTF,TGTGGAACAGGGGGACTTAACTATGGCTACACCTTC
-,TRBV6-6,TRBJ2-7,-,CASSYRLGAGYEQYF,TGTGCCAGCAGTTACAGACTAGGGGCAGGATACGAGCAGTACTTC
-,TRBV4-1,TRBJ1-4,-,CASSQVLIEKLFF,TGCGCCAGCAGCCAAGTTCTCATTGAAAAACTGTTTTTT
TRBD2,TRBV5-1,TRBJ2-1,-,CASSLPSGRIHNEQFF,TGCGCCAGCAGCTTGCCTAGCGGGAGAATCCACAATGAGCAGTTCTTC
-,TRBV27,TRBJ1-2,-,CASSFSAGYGYTF,TGTGCCAGCAGTTTTTCAGCCGGCTATGGCTACACCTTC
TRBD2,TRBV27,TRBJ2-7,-,CASSLSSGRVYEQYF,TGTGCCAGCAGTTTATCGAGCGGGAGAGTCTACGAGCAGTACTTC
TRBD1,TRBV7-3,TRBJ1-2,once,CASSDPDRGAGYTF,TGTGCCAGCAGCGACCCGGACAGGGGGGCTGGCTACACCTTC
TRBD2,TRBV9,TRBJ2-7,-,CASSVGSGRAEQYF,TGTGCCAGCAGCGTAGGTAGCGGGAGAGCCGAGCAGTACTTC
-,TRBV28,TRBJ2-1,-,CASSPTTGGDNEQFF,TGTGCCAGCAGTCCCACGACAGGAGGTGACAATGAGCAGTTCTTC
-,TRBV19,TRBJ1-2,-,CASSVADYGYTF,TGTGCCAGTAGTGTGGCGGACTATGGCTACACCTTC
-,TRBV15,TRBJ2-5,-,CATSRGSRVSVEETQYF,TGTGCCACCAGCAGAGGGTCCAGGGTGTCGGTGGAAGAGACCCAGTACTTC
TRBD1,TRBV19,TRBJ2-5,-,CASSIGTGKILETQYF,TGTGCCAGTAGTATAGGGACAGGGAAAATCTTAGAGACCCAGTACTTC
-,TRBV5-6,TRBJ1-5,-,CATRRLAISNQPQHF,TGTGCCACCAGGAGGTTGGCGATTAGCAATCAGCCCCAGCATTTT
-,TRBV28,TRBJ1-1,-,CASSPSLGGQGSEAFF,TGTGCCAGCAGCCCCTCCTTAGGGGGTCAGGGGTCTGAAGCTTTCTTT
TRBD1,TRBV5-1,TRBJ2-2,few,CASSPTKGQLDTGELFF,TGCGCCAGCAGCCCGACAAAGGGACAGTTGGACACCGGGGAGCTGTTTTTT
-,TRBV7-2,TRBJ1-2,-,CASSSRALYGYTF,TGTGCCAGCAGCTCCAGGGCTTTGTATGGCTACACCTTC
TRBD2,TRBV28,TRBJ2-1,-,CASSSGTSGNNEQFF,TGTGCCAGCAGTTCAGGGACTAGCGGGAACAATGAGCAGTTCTTC
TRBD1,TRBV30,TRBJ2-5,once,CAWAGTGQETQYF,TGTGCCTGGGCTGGGACAGGACAAGAGACCCAGTACTTC
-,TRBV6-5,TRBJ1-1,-,CASSYAEGTEAFF,TGTGCCAGCAGTTACGCAGAAGGCACTGAAGCTTTCTTT
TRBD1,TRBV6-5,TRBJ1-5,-,CASSFGQGSNQPQHF,TGTGCCAGCAGCTTCGGACAGGGTAGCAATCAGCCCCAGCATTTT
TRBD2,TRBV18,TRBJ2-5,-,CASSRALTSGQETQYF,TGTGCCAGCTCACGGGCTCTGACTAGCGGGCAAGAGACCCAGTACTTC
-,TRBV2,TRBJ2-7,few,CASSEDRRFEQYF,TGTGCCAGCAGTGAGGATCGACGGTTCGAGCAGTACTTC
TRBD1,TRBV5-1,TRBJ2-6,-,CASSRDRAGANVLTF,TGCGCCAGCAGCAGGGACAGGGCTGGGGCCAACGTCCTGACTTTC
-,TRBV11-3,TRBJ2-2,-,CASSLYGGTRNTGELFF,TGTGCCAGCAGCTTATATGGCGGGACCAGGAACACCGGGGAGCTGTTTTTT
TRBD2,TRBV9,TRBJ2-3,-,CASSATTLAGGSISTDTQYF,TGTGCCAGCAGTGCCACGACTCTAGCGGGAGGGTCAATCAGCACAGATACGCAGTATTTT
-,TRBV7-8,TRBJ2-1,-,CASSSAASSYNEQFF,TGTGCCAGCAGCTCAGCGGCCAGCTCCTACAATGAGCAGTTCTTC
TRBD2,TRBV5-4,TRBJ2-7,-,CASSQVTSATYEQYF,TGTGCCAGCAGCCAGGTGACTAGCGCAACCTACGAGCAGTACTTC
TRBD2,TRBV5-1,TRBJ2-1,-,CASSPDSGRIYNEQFF,TGCGCCAGCAGCCCGGATAGCGGGAGGATCTACAATGAGCAGTTCTTC
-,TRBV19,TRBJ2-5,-,CASRTPAGETQYF,TGTGCCAGCCGGACCCCCGCGGGGGAGACCCAGTACTTC
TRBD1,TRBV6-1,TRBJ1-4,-,CASSAGGTVSNEKLFF,TGTGCCAGCAGTGCAGGAGGGACAGTTTCTAATGAAAAACTGTTTTTT
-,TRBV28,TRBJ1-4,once,CASYGGANEKLFF,TGTGCCAGCTACGGCGGGGCTAATGAAAAACTGTTTTTT
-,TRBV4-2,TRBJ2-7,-,CASSQEDSPYSYEQYF,TGTGCCAGCAGCCAAGAGGACAGTCCTTACTCCTACGAGCAGTACTTC